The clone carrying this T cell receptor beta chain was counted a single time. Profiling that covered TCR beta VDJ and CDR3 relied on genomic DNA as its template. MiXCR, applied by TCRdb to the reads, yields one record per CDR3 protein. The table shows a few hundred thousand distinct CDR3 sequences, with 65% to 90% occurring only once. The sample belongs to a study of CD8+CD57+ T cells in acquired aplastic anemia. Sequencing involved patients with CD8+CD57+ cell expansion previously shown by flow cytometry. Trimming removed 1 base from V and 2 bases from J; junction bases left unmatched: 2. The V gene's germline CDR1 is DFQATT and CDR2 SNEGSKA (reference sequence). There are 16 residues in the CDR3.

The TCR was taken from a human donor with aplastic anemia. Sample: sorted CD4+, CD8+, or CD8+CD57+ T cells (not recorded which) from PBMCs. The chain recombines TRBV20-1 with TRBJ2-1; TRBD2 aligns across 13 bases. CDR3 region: CSARGLAGGPYNEQFF. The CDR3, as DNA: TGCAGTGCTAGAGGACTAGCGGGGGGCCCCTACAATGAGCAGTTCTTC.